This TCR beta chain was found in a study of blood T cell repertoires in COVID-19. The study recruited people aged about 18 to 89 years across about two dozen US areas. Two consecutive negative NP/OP PCR tests, clearance, or resolved symptoms defined Cohort 3 recovery. Profiled with immunoSEQ multiplex PCR; TCRdb holds only in-frame clones, not every one. This table holds some 320,000 clones, roughly nine tenths found once. The V end lost 0 bases, the J end lost 4 bases, and 3 bases lay between the germline ends. This CDR3 is 13 amino acids long. Per germline, CDR1 SEHNR and CDR2 FQNEAQ (reference sequence).

V is TRBV7-9 and J is TRBJ2-2; D not resolved. The sequenced sample consisted of PBMCs or T cells enriched from blood (not recorded which). The TCR originated in a man aged 60 to 75 who had recovered from COVID-19. The DNA of the CDR3 is TGTGCCAGCAGCTTAGCCAGCACCGGGGAGCTGTTTTTT. Amino acid sequence: CASSLASTGELFF.